The 25 T cell receptor beta chains below were found in one sample sequenced in a study of blood T cell repertoires in COVID-19. Clones were read by immunoSEQ multiplex PCR, and TCRdb kept only the in-frame ones, dropping some. Counted here are approximately 440,000 clones, approximately 88% occurring once; the ten biggest clones make up roughly an eighth. The specimen sequenced was peripheral blood. The receptors come from a woman aged 50 to 60 with COVID-19, enrolled during active disease.

This CDR3 reads CASSDTGGFHEQYF. DNA for the CDR3: TGTGCCAGCAGTGATACGGGGGGCTTCCACGAGCAGTACTTC. The J gene is TRBJ2-7, the V gene TRBV6-1; tentatively, D is TRBD2 (7 bases). V was shortened by 3 bases and J by 5 bases, with 14 bases between the two germline ends. Germline lookup yields CDR1 MNHNS and CDR2 SASEGT. This CDR3 has 14 amino acids.

V usage is TRBV11-2 and J usage is TRBJ1-5, with D unresolved. Germline CDR1 and CDR2: SGHAT and FQNNGV. The CDR3 has 14 residues. Deletions cut 3 bases from V and 4 bases from J, with 10 bases between. CDR3 sequence: CASSFQRDNQPQHF. The DNA for the CDR3 is TGTGCCAGCAGCTTCCAGCGAGATAATCAGCCCCAGCATTTT.

The CDR3 DNA sequence: TGTGCCAGCAGCTTAGGCAGGGCGGGAAGCAATCAGCCCCAGCATTTT. It codes for CASSLGRAGSNQPQHF. J is TRBJ1-5 and V is TRBV7-8; TRBD1 might be the D (5 bases). V was clipped by 1 base and J by 1 base, with 11 bases between them. The CDR3 length is 16 residues. Germline CDR1 reads SGHVS; CDR2 reads FQNEAQ.

J is TRBJ2-3 and V is TRBV10-1, with TRBD2 matching 7 bases. Germline CDR1 reads WNHNN; CDR2 reads SYGVQD (reference sequence). The J segment lost 4 bases and the V segment lost 5 bases, leaving 6 bases of the junction unmatched. The CDR3 loop spans 14 amino acids. The CDR3 is CASSSLASPDTQYF. In nucleotides, the CDR3 is TGCGCCAGCAGTTCACTAGCGAGCCCAGATACGCAGTATTTT.

The CDR3 DNA reads TGTGCCAGCAGTCCAGGGCGCAATCAGCCCCAGCATTTT. Translation: CASSPGRNQPQHF. The chain recombines TRBV5-6 with TRBJ1-5, with a possible D match to TRBD1 (5 bases). Germline V lookup: CDR1 SGHDT, CDR2 YYEEEE. The V gene lost 5 bases and the J gene lost 2 bases, with 8 bases spanning the gap. The CDR3 is 13 amino acids.

The chain employs TRBV7-3 and TRBJ2-3; D gene uncertain. CDR1 SGHTA and CDR2 FQGTGA come from the germline V gene. The CDR3 has 14 amino acids. V lost 3 bases to trimming and J lost 3 bases, with 10 bases between them. CDR3 amino acids: CASSFSITTDTQYF. In DNA form, the CDR3 reads TGTGCCAGCAGCTTTAGTATTACTACAGATACGCAGTATTTT.

The chain recombines TRBV27 with TRBJ2-3; a possible D gene is TRBD1 (5 bases). V was shortened by 5 bases and J by 4 bases, with 16 bases between the two germline ends. The CDR3 runs 15 residues. Germline V gene sequence: CDR1 MNHEY, CDR2 SMNVEV (reference sequence). CDR3 protein: CASSPPPGWADTQYF. The CDR3 nucleotides are TGTGCCAGCAGTCCCCCCCCAGGGTGGGCAGATACGCAGTATTTT.

The chain links TRBV6-6 to TRBJ2-7; TRBD1 aligns across 7 bases. CDR1 and CDR2 from the germline V gene are MNHNY and SVGAGI (reference sequence). Trimming at V came to 6 bases and at J to 1 base, leaving 6 bases not matched to a gene. This CDR3 spans 14 amino acids. The CDR3 region has the DNA TGTGCCAGCAGCCCCCAGGGGGTATCCTACGAGCAGTACTTC. It translates to CASSPQGVSYEQYF.

The chain has TRBV2 and TRBJ1-4; 7 positions match TRBD1. Germline CDR1 is SNHLY and CDR2 is FYNNEI. Trimming took 4 bases from V and 7 from J; bases not matched to a gene: 3. The CDR3 has 13 amino acids. The CDR3 bases are TGTGCCAGCAGTGCCCAGGGGGGTGAAAAACTGTTTTTT. It translates to CASSAQGGEKLFF.

The CDR3 sequence: CASSKGRGLAFF. The CDR3 DNA is TGTGCCAGCAGCAAAGGACGGGGGTTGGCTTTCTTT. The chain links TRBV6-5 to TRBJ1-1; perhaps TRBD1 as D (5 bases). With 6 bases removed from V and 11 bases from J, the gap between germline ends came to 16 bases. CDR3 length equals 12 residues. Germline V gene lookup returns CDR1 MNHEY and CDR2 SVGAGI.

The chain joins TRBV19 to TRBJ1-5; unclear D gene. The CDR3 extends over 13 amino acids. V lost 5 bases to trimming and J lost 5 bases, with 10 bases between them. Germline V lookup: CDR1 LNHDA, CDR2 SQIVND (reference sequence). The CDR3 loop reads CASSDWGDQPQHF. The CDR3 DNA sequence: TGTGCCAGTAGTGATTGGGGAGATCAGCCCCAGCATTTT.

This chain connects TRBV9 to TRBJ2-1; the match to TRBD2 covers 7 bases. The CDR3 totals 13 residues. The V segment lost 4 bases and the J segment 8 bases; nucleotides outside the gene matches: 6. The germline gives CDR1 SGDLS, CDR2 YYNGEE. In nucleotides, the CDR3 is TGTGCCAGCAGCCCTACGCTAGCGGATGAGCAGTTCTTC. Translating gives CASSPTLADEQFF.

The chain is built from TRBV6-6 and TRBJ1-4; D is undetermined. V was clipped by 6 bases and J by 0 bases, with 11 bases between them. The germline V gene has CDR1 MNHNY and CDR2 SVGAGI (reference sequence). There are 15 residues in the CDR3. The CDR3 sequence is CASRESGATNEKLFF. The CDR3 DNA sequence: TGTGCCAGCAGGGAATCAGGCGCAACTAATGAAAAACTGTTTTTT.

V usage is TRBV7-6 and J usage is TRBJ2-3; TRBD2 agrees at 10 bases. Germline V gene lookup returns CDR1 SGHVS and CDR2 FNYEAQ. CDR3 length: 17 amino acids. With 5 bases clipped from V and 2 bases from J, the junction kept 10 bases outside the gene matches. The CDR3 nucleotides read TGTGCCAGCAGCCTGGGTATTAGCGGGGGGTACACAGATACGCAGTATTTT. It encodes CASSLGISGGYTDTQYF.

The J gene is TRBJ2-5, the V gene TRBV11-3; D possibly corresponds to TRBD1 (5 bases). Germline CDR1 SGHNT, CDR2 YENEEA. V was pared by 11 bases and J by 5 bases, with 18 bases between. CDR3 length: 13 residues. CDR3 coding DNA: TGTGCCCCCCGCCAGGGTACGAGGGAGACCCAGTACTTC. Its protein product is CAPRQGTRETQYF.

The chain recombines TRBV9 with TRBJ1-3; D uncertain. V lost 6 bases, J lost 9 bases, and 13 bases lay in between. CDR1 is SGDLS, CDR2 YYNGEE, per germline. This CDR3 region has 12 residues. CDR3 bases: TGTGCCAGCACTGGGCAGGTCGGCACCATATATTTT. This gives the protein CASTGQVGTIYF.

The chain uses TRBV30 and TRBJ2-6; D may be TRBD1 (5 bases). CDR1 and CDR2 (germline): GTSNPN, SVGIG (reference sequence). V dropped 0 bases and J dropped 4 bases, with 7 bases sitting between them. The CDR3 covers 14 residues. The CDR3 DNA reads as TGTGCCTGGAGTGTAGGGGCCGGGGCCAACGTCCTGACTTTC. It translates to CAWSVGAGANVLTF.

The rearrangement joins TRBV27 to TRBJ2-1; D call uncertain. CDR1 and CDR2 (germline): MNHEY, SMNVEV (reference sequence). The CDR3 runs to 15 residues. Trimming pared 2 bases from V and 0 bases from J, leaving 8 bases between. CDR3 protein: CASSLNLDSYNEQFF. The CDR3 DNA reads TGTGCCAGCAGTTTAAACTTAGACTCCTACAATGAGCAGTTCTTC.

There are a few counts of this clone. The rearrangement links TRBV5-6 to TRBJ1-6; TRBD1 agrees at 10 bases. Germline V gene lookup returns CDR1 SGHDT and CDR2 YYEEEE. The CDR3 consists of 17 residues. V gave up 3 bases and J gave up 7 bases; unmatched junction bases: 10. In DNA, the CDR3 is TGTGCCAGCAGCTGGACCTATTGGACAGGGGGAAATTCACCCCTCCACTTT. Its protein is CASSWTYWTGGNSPLHF.

The J gene is TRBJ2-2, the V gene TRBV19, with a tentative D call TRBD1 (6 bases). The germline gives CDR1 LNHDA, CDR2 SQIVND (reference sequence). Trimming removed 3 bases from V and 7 bases from J, with 18 bases in between. This CDR3 region has 16 residues. The CDR3 DNA reads as TGTGCCAGTAGTATCTGGACAGTCTATGGGAGCGGGGAGCTGTTTTTT. Protein: CASSIWTVYGSGELFF.

V usage is TRBV5-1 and J usage is TRBJ1-1; D not certain. Per germline, CDR1 SGHRS and CDR2 YFSETQ. The CDR3 is made up of 16 amino acids. The V gene lost 1 base and the J gene lost 0 bases, with 13 bases spanning the gap. CDR3: CASSLIRQDMNTEAFF. The CDR3 coding sequence is TGCGCCAGCAGCTTGATCCGGCAGGATATGAACACTGAAGCTTTCTTT.

The chain employs TRBV11-3 and TRBJ1-1; no reliable D call. In germline, CDR1 is SGHNT, CDR2 YENEEA. Trimming took off 5 bases at V and 1 base at J, with 8 bases between the two ends. The CDR3 contains 13 residues. The CDR3 DNA reads TGTGCCAGCAGCCCGGGGTGGAACACTGAAGCTTTCTTT. It encodes CASSPGWNTEAFF. Together with reference TRBV11-3 and TRBJ1-1, the CDR3 gives the full variable domain: EAGVVQSPRYKIIEKKQPVAFWCNPISGHNTLYWYLQNLGQGPELLIRYENEEAVDDSQLPKDRFSAERLKGVDSTLKIQPAELGDSAVYLCASSPGWNTEAFFGQGTRLTVV.

This sequence joins TRBV2 and TRBJ1-1; TRBD1 agrees at 7 bases. Germline CDR1 SNHLY, CDR2 FYNNEI. This CDR3 is built from 14 residues. J lost 0 bases, V lost 6 bases, and 4 bases had no gene match. The CDR3 DNA reads TGTGCCAGCAGCGTTGGACAGGTGAACACTGAAGCTTTCTTT. Translation: CASSVGQVNTEAFF.

The chain is built from TRBV5-1 and TRBJ2-6, with 8 positions matching TRBD1. V was clipped by 1 base and J by 4 bases; unmatched bases: 7. Germline CDR1 SGHRS, CDR2 YFSETQ. This CDR3 is 17 amino acids long. DNA for the CDR3: TGCGCCAGCAGCTTGTACGGACAGGGACTCGGGGCCAACGTCCTGACTTTC. Protein sequence: CASSLYGQGLGANVLTF.

The chain has TRBV3-1 (or the pseudogene TRBV3-2) and TRBJ2-3; 10 bases fit TRBD2. V shed 1 base, J shed 1 base, and the junction held 8 bases outside the gene matches. This CDR3 contains 18 residues. Germline assignment: CDR1 LGHDT and CDR2 YNNKEL (reference sequence). The CDR3 reads CASSQGSGTSVGTDTQYF. CDR3 bases: TGTGCCAGCAGCCAAGGATCCGGGACTAGCGTCGGCACAGATACGCAGTATTTT.